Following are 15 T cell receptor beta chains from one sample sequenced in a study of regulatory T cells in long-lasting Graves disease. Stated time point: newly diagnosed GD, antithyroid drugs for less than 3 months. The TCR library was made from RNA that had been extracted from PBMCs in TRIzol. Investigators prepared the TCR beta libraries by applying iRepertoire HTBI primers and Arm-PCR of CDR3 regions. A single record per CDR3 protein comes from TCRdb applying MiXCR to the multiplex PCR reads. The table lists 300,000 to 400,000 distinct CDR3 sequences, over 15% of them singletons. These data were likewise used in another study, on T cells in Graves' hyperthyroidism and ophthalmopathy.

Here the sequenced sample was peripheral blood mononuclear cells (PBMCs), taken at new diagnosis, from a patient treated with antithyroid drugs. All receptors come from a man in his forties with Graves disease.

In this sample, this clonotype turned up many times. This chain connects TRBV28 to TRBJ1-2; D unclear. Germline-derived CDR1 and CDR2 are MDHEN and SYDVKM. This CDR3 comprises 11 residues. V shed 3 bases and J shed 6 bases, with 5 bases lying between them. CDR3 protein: CASSFANGYTF. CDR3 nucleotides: TGTGCCAGCAGTTTTGCTAATGGCTACACCTTC.

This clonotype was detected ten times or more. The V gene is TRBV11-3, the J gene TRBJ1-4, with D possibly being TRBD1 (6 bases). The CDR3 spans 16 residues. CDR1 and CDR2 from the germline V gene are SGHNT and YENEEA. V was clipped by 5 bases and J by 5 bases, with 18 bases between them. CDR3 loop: CASSLRSGGINEKLFF. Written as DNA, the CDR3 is TGTGCCAGCAGCCTTAGATCGGGGGGCATAAATGAAAAACTGTTTTTT.

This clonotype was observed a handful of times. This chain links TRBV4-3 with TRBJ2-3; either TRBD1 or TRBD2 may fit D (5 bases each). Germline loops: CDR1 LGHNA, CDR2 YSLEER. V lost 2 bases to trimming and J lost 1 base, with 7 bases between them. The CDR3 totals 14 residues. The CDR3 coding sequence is TGCGCCAGCAGCCAAATGGGGGGCACAGATACGCAGTATTTT. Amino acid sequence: CASSQMGGTDTQYF.

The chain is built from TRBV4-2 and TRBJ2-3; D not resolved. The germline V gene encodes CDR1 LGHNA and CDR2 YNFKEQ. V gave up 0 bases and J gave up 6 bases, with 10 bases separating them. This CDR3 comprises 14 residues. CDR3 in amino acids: CASSQDRSSDTQYF. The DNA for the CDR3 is TGTGCCAGCAGCCAAGATAGGAGTTCGGATACGCAGTATTTT.

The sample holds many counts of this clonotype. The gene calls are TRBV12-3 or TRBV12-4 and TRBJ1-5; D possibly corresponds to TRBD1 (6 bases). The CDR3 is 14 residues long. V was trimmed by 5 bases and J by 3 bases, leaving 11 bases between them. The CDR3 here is CASSTTGSNQPQHF. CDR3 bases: TGTGCCAGCAGTACTACAGGGTCCAATCAGCCCCAGCATTTT.

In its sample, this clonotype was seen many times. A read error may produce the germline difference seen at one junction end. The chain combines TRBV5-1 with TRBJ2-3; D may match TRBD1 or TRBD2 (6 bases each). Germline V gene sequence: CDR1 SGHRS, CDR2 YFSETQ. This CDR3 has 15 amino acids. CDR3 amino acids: CASSFSGASTDTQYF. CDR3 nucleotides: TGTGCCAGCAGCTTTTCGGGGGCGAGCACAGATACGCAGTATTTT.

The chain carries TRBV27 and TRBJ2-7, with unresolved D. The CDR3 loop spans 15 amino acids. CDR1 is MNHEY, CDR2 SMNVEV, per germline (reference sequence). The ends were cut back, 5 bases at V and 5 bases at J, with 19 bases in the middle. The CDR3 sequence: CASSDLTTERDEQYF. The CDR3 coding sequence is TGTGCCAGCAGTGACTTAACAACAGAGAGAGACGAGCAGTACTTC.

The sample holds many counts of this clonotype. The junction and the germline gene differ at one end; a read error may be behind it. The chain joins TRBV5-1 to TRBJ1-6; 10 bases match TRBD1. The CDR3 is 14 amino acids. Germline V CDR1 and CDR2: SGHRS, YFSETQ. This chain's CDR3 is CASSAGQGNSPLHF. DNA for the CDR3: TGTGCCAGCAGCGCGGGACAGGGGAATTCACCCCTCCACTTT.

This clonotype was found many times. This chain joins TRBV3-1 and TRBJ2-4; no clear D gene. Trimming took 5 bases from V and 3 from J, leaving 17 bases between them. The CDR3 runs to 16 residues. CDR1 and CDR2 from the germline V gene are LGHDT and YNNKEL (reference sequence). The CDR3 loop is CASSALAFDYKNIQYF. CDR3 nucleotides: TGTGCCAGCAGCGCCCTGGCGTTCGATTACAAAAACATTCAGTACTTC.

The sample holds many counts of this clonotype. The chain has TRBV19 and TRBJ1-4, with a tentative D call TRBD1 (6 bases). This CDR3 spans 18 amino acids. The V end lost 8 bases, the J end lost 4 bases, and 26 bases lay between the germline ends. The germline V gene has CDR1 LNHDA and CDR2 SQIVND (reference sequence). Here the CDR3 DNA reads TGTGCCAGTGCGGACTCAGGTGGGGGGCGGACAATTAATGAAAAACTGTTTTTT. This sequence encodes CASADSGGGRTINEKLFF.

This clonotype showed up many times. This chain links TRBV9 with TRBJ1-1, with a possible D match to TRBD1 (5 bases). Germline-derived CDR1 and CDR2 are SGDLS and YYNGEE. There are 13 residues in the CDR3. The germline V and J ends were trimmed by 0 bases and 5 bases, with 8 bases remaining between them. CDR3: CASSVGWGTEAFF. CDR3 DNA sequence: TGTGCCAGCAGCGTAGGATGGGGGACTGAAGCTTTCTTT.

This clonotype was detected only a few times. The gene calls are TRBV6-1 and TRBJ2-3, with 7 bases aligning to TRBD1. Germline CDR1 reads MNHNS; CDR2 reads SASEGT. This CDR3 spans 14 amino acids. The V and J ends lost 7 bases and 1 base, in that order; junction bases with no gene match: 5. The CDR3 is CASTIDRGTDTQYF. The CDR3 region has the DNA TGTGCCAGCACCATCGACAGGGGCACAGATACGCAGTATTTT.

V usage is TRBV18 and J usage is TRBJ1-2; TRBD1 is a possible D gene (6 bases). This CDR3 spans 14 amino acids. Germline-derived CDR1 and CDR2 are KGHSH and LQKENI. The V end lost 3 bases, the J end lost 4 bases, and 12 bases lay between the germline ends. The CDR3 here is CASSPQGLGYGYTF. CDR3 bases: TGTGCCAGCTCACCTCAGGGGCTCGGCTATGGCTACACCTTC.

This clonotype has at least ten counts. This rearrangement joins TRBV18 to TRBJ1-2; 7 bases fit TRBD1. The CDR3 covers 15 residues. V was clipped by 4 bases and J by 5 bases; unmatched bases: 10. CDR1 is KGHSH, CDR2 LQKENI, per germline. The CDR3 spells CASSLLPGQTYGYTF. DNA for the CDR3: TGTGCCAGCTCACTACTGCCGGGACAGACTTATGGCTACACCTTC.

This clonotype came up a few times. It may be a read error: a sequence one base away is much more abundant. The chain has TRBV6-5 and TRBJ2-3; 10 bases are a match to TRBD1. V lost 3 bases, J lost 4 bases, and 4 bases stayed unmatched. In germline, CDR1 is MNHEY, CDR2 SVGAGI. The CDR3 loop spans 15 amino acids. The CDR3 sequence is CASSYNGTGADTQYF. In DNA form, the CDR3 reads TGTGCCAGCAGTTATAACGGGACAGGGGCAGATACGCAGTATTTT.